What follows is one TCR beta chain and its context. The hyperthyroidism patients had a new diagnosis of under 2 months' duration and were aged 18 to 65. These data belong to a study of Graves' ophthalmopathy and Graves' hyperthyroidism. Study background: Pretreatment peripheral blood was obtained at initial diagnosis.

V was shortened by 5 bases and J by 10 bases, with 15 bases between the two germline ends. The CDR3 is made up of 14 amino acids. The germline gives CDR1 KGHSH, CDR2 LQKENI. Transcripts of RNA were the source for amplifying TCR beta CDR3 regions. First-round RT-PCR with HTBI primers preceded a second-round multiplex PCR. MiXCR, applied by TCRdb to the multiplex PCR reads, yields one record per CDR3 protein. The table lists about 620,000 distinct CDR3 sequences, about a fifth of them singletons. Sample: peripheral blood. The receptor comes from a woman between 18 and 30 years old with stable Graves' hyperthyroidism. Some clones in this sample may be carry-over from other donors' samples. The rearrangement joins TRBV18 to TRBJ1-6, with TRBD1 as a possible D gene (6 bases). CDR3 bases: TGTGCCAGCTCATTGGGACAATGGGGATCACCCCTCCACTTT. Protein: CASSLGQWGSPLHF.